Following are 27 T cell receptor beta chains from one sample sequenced in a study of response to subunit inactivated influenza vaccine. One entry per CDR3 protein results from TCRdb running MiXCR on the RT-PCR reads. The sample holds about 780,000 distinct CDR3 sequences; 18% are singletons and the top ten take around 9.9%. The sample was PBMCs from blood, taken more than 4 days after vaccination. The receptors were gathered from a man aged 50-60 years who received an inactivated influenza vaccine.

The chain recombines TRBV9 with TRBJ2-1, with D tentatively TRBD1 or TRBD2 (5 bases each). Trimming took off 0 bases at V and 12 bases at J, with 22 bases between the two ends. CDR3 length: 16 residues. Per germline, CDR1 SGDLS and CDR2 YYNGEE. The CDR3 here is CASSVVSGLGDVPQFF. The DNA of the CDR3 is TGTGCCAGCAGCGTAGTCTCGGGTTTGGGGGACGTACCGCAGTTCTTC. The full variable domain, rest sourced from reference TRBV9 and TRBJ2-1, is DSGVTQTPKHLITATGQRVTLRCSPRSGDLSVYWYQQSLDQGLQFLIQYYNGEERAKGNILERFSAQQFPDLHSELNLSSLELGDSALYFCASSVVSGLGDVPQFFGPGTRLTVL.

This rearrangement joins TRBV7-8 to TRBJ2-2; D unresolved. Trimming stripped 5 bases from V and 1 base from J, with 20 bases between. The CDR3 is made up of 18 amino acids. Per the germline V gene, CDR1 is SGHVS and CDR2 is FQNEAQ. This CDR3 reads CASSPSRITGLNTGELFF. The CDR3 nucleotides are TGTGCCAGCAGCCCTAGTCGTATAACGGGCTTGAACACCGGGGAGCTGTTTTTT.

The rearrangement links TRBV13 to TRBJ2-1; TRBD2 matches at 15 bases. Germline lookup yields CDR1 PRHDT and CDR2 FYEKMQ (reference sequence). This CDR3 is built from 17 residues. V lost 5 bases, J lost 1 base, and 3 bases stayed unmatched. The CDR3 DNA is TGTGCCAGCAGCGTCGGGACTAGCGGGGGGTCCTACAATGAGCAGTTCTTC. Protein product: CASSVGTSGGSYNEQFF.

This clonotype appeared a few times. The chain recombines TRBV20-1 with TRBJ2-5; 10 bases match TRBD2. CDR1 and CDR2 (germline): DFQATT, SNEGSKA (reference sequence). Unmatched junction bases numbered 10, after V lost 2 bases and J lost 4 bases. The CDR3 runs 16 residues. In DNA, the CDR3 is TGCAGTGCTAGACCCCTAGTTGGGACTAGCGTAGAGACCCAGTACTTC. Amino acids: CSARPLVGTSVETQYF.

The chain couples TRBV5-1 to TRBJ1-2; D remains unclear. CDR3 size: 15 residues. Germline CDR1 reads SGHRS; CDR2 reads YFSETQ. V gave up 0 bases and J gave up 0 bases, with 9 bases separating them. This CDR3 is CASSLAGVSNYGYTF. The CDR3 DNA reads TGCGCCAGCAGCTTGGCCGGGGTATCTAACTATGGCTACACCTTC.

Ten or more counts support this clonotype. The chain uses TRBV20-1 and TRBJ2-7; maybe TRBD1 (6 bases). The length of the CDR3 is 14 residues. Trimming shortened V by 2 bases and J by 6 bases, and 17 bases separated the two germline ends. The V gene's germline CDR1 is DFQATT and CDR2 SNEGSKA (reference sequence). As DNA, the CDR3 is TGCAGTGCTAGAACGGCGGCCCAGGGGCTCGAGCAGTACTTC. Translation: CSARTAAQGLEQYF.

This clonotype has a handful of counts. The rearrangement uses TRBV5-1 and TRBJ2-2; 7 bases line up with TRBD1. Germline loops: CDR1 SGHRS, CDR2 YFSETQ. With 5 bases clipped from V and 0 bases from J, the junction kept 7 bases outside the gene matches. The CDR3 runs to 16 residues. The CDR3 here is CASRRQGTSNTGELFF. The CDR3 nucleotides read TGCGCCAGCAGAAGACAGGGCACCTCGAACACCGGGGAGCTGTTTTTT.

This clonotype has only a few counts. This chain links TRBV6-6 with TRBJ1-1; D ambiguous. V lost 8 bases and J 4 bases, leaving 11 bases between the germline ends. Germline CDR1 is MNHNY and CDR2 is SVGAGI (reference sequence). The CDR3 is 12 residues long. Here the CDR3 DNA reads TGTGCCAGCCTTATAAGTACCACTGAAGCTTTCTTT. It encodes CASLISTTEAFF.

Only a few counts were recorded for this clonotype. This chain connects TRBV28 to TRBJ2-7; 9 nucleotides align to TRBD1. V shed 5 bases, J shed 9 bases, and the junction held 8 bases outside the gene matches. There are 13 residues in the CDR3. In germline, CDR1 is MDHEN, CDR2 SYDVKM. Here the CDR3 reads CASSRQGVRVQYF. The CDR3 region has the DNA TGTGCCAGCAGTCGACAGGGGGTCAGAGTGCAGTACTTC. Full variable domain (remainder filled in from reference TRBV28 and TRBJ2-7): DVKVTQSSRYLVKRTGEKVFLECVQDMDHENMFWYRQDPGLGLRLIYFSYDVKMKEKGDIPEGYSVSREKKERFSLILESASTNQTSMYLCASSRQGVRVQYFGPGTRLTVT.

This clonotype has just a few counts. This chain joins TRBV7-9 and TRBJ1-1; 8 nucleotides align to TRBD1. J was trimmed by 1 base and V by 9 bases; bases with no gene match: 1. CDR3 length: 12 amino acids. CDR1 and CDR2 (germline): SEHNR, FQNEAQ (reference sequence). The CDR3 loop reads CASGQGNTEAFF. The CDR3 nucleotides are TGTGCCAGTGGACAGGGGAACACTGAAGCTTTCTTT.

The rearrangement joins TRBV7-2 to TRBJ2-3; D possibly corresponds to TRBD2 (5 bases). Germline V gene data show CDR1 as SGHTA and CDR2 as FQGNSA. CDR3 length: 15 amino acids. The V and J ends lost 4 bases and 0 bases respectively, with 11 bases between them. The CDR3 bases are TGTGCCAGCAGCTCCAGCGGCATTAGCACAGATACGCAGTATTTT. Amino acids: CASSSSGISTDTQYF.

This clonotype has a handful of counts. Germline is not matched at one junction end, which may reflect a read error. The chain joins TRBV7-9 to TRBJ2-5, with TRBD2 as a possible D gene (5 bases). The length of the CDR3 is 14 residues. Germline CDR1 is SEHNR and CDR2 is FQNEAQ (reference sequence). In DNA form, the CDR3 reads TGTGCCACCAGCATGCCGGACTTGGGGGAGACCCAGTACTTC. Amino acids: CATSMPDLGETQYF.

Only a few counts were recorded for this clonotype. The chain links TRBV7-7 to TRBJ2-3; TRBD2 matches 8 bases. Germline V gene sequence: CDR1 SSHAT, CDR2 FNYEAQ (reference sequence). Germline trimming cut 4 bases from V and 9 bases from J; bases unmatched to any gene: 9. CDR3 length: 14 amino acids. The CDR3 bases are TGTGCCAGCAGCTCGGGACTAGAAGGCGTCACGCAGTATTTT. Its protein product is CASSSGLEGVTQYF.

V usage is TRBV18 and J usage is TRBJ2-7, with 7 bases lining up with TRBD2. The germline CDR1 and CDR2 sequences are KGHSH and LQKENI. CDR3 length equals 14 residues. The trim removed 6 bases at V and 4 bases at J, leaving 9 bases unmatched. CDR3 region: CASSRSGKEYEQYF. The CDR3, as DNA: TGTGCCAGCTCCCGAAGCGGGAAAGAATACGAGCAGTACTTC.

This clonotype was detected a few times. This chain connects TRBV6-5 to TRBJ2-3; 9 nucleotides align to TRBD1. Trimming at V came to 3 bases and at J to 4 bases, leaving 8 bases not matched to a gene. The CDR3 totals 16 residues. Germline-derived CDR1 and CDR2 are MNHEY and SVGAGI. DNA of the CDR3: TGTGCCAGCAGTTATATGGGGACAGGGAGGCCAGATACGCAGTATTTT. It yields the protein CASSYMGTGRPDTQYF.

This chain connects TRBV6-1 to TRBJ2-7, with D possibly matching TRBD1 (5 bases). The CDR3 loop spans 11 amino acids. V was clipped by 6 bases and J by 5 bases, with 8 bases between them. CDR1 MNHNS and CDR2 SASEGT come from the germline V gene. CDR3 sequence reads: CASSPRDEQYF. DNA for the CDR3: TGTGCCAGCAGCCCCAGGGACGAGCAGTACTTC.

This clonotype was counted a few times. J is TRBJ2-2 and V is TRBV4-3; D is undetermined. The CDR3 spans 18 residues. Germline assignment: CDR1 LGHNA and CDR2 YSLEER. The V end lost 2 bases, the J end lost 4 bases, and 20 bases lay between the germline ends. For the CDR3, the DNA is TGCGCCAGCAGCCAAAACATATTCACGGCGACGGGCACCGGGGAGCTGTTTTTT. It yields the protein CASSQNIFTATGTGELFF.

This clonotype occurred a few times. The V and J genes are TRBV25-1 and TRBJ2-7, with a possible D match to TRBD1 (6 bases). The germline V gene encodes CDR1 MGHDK and CDR2 SYGVNS. V gave up 2 bases and J gave up 1 base, with 15 bases separating them. The CDR3 contains 16 residues. CDR3 DNA sequence: TGTGCCAGCAGTGAAGGGGGCGGGCCTAGTTCCTACGAGCAGTACTTC. Amino acids: CASSEGGGPSSYEQYF.

This clonotype showed up just a few times. This chain links TRBV12-3 or TRBV12-4 with TRBJ1-3, with D uncertain. The CDR3 length is 14 residues. Trimming took 5 bases from V and 4 from J, leaving 12 bases between them. The CDR3 region has the DNA TGTGCCAGCAGTGTCAGCCCTCTAGGAAACACCATATATTTT. This codes for CASSVSPLGNTIYF.

This clonotype was seen only a few times. The junction departs from the called germline gene at one end, perhaps through a read error. CDR3 sequence reads: CASSLSGSSNSPLHF. The DNA of the CDR3 is TGTGCCAGCAGTTTGTCGGGGTCCTCTAATTCACCCCTCCACTTT. The J gene is TRBJ1-6, the V gene TRBV12-3 or TRBV12-4; unclear D gene. This CDR3 region has 15 residues.

This clonotype was seen at least ten times. This chain uses TRBV12-3 or TRBV12-4 with TRBJ2-3, with 9 positions matching TRBD2. The CDR3 length is 15 residues. The V segment lost 5 bases and the J segment 2 bases; nucleotides outside the gene matches: 5. CDR3 sequence: CASSPLAGDTDTQYF. DNA for the CDR3: TGTGCCAGCAGTCCCTTAGCGGGAGACACAGATACGCAGTATTTT.

The rearrangement joins TRBV6-2 or TRBV6-3 to TRBJ2-7; a possible D gene is TRBD1 (6 bases). The CDR3 has 13 amino acids. Trimming took 2 bases from V and 8 from J, leaving 13 bases between them. Germline CDR1 is MNHEY and CDR2 is SVGEGT. This CDR3 is CASSYPGQPQQYF. The CDR3 nucleotides read TGTGCCAGCAGTTACCCCGGACAGCCTCAGCAGTACTTC.

This clonotype was seen more than once but under ten times. The J gene is TRBJ2-3, the V gene TRBV29-1; tentative D call: TRBD1 (5 bases). The CDR3 sequence is 14 residues long. Trimming shortened V by 3 bases and J by 2 bases, and 12 bases separated the two germline ends. The germline V gene has CDR1 SQVTM and CDR2 ANQGSEA. CDR3 DNA sequence: TGCAGCGTTGAGGTAGGGGCAGACACAGATACGCAGTATTTT. This encodes CSVEVGADTDTQYF.

This clonotype was detected a few times. This rearrangement joins TRBV12-3 or TRBV12-4 to TRBJ2-1, with D possibly matching TRBD2 (6 bases). The CDR3 is made up of 15 amino acids. V was pared by 6 bases and J by 10 bases, with 22 bases between. As DNA, the CDR3 is TGTGCCAGCAGGGTAGGGTTGCCGGGAGCCGGCGAGCAGTTCTTC. Amino acid sequence: CASRVGLPGAGEQFF.

This chain joins TRBV28 and TRBJ2-7, with TRBD1 matching over 9 bases. This CDR3 is 16 amino acids long. The germline gives CDR1 MDHEN, CDR2 SYDVKM. With V trimmed by 3 bases and J by 2 bases, 8 bases remained unmatched. The CDR3 reads CASSFLGTGFPYEQYF. The CDR3 DNA reads as TGTGCCAGCAGTTTCCTCGGGACAGGGTTCCCCTACGAGCAGTACTTC.

The genes are TRBV4-3 and TRBJ2-2, with TRBD2 as a possible D gene (5 bases). The germline CDR1 and CDR2 sequences are LGHNA and YSLEER. The CDR3 runs to 18 residues. V gave up 0 bases and J gave up 1 base, with 15 bases separating them. In DNA, the CDR3 is TGCGCCAGCAGCCAAGATAGCGCGGTCGCCCTGAACACCGGGGAGCTGTTTTTT. Amino acids: CASSQDSAVALNTGELFF.

This chain uses TRBV9 with TRBJ2-1; 9 bases map to TRBD1. CDR3 length: 19 amino acids. The V gene end was trimmed by 0 bases and the J gene end by 5 bases; junction bases not matched to a gene: 15. Germline loops: CDR1 SGDLS, CDR2 YYNGEE. CDR3 DNA sequence: TGTGCCAGCAGCGTAGAGGGACAGGGACTTAGCGGGCCTAACAATGAGCAGTTCTTC. Its protein product is CASSVEGQGLSGPNNEQFF.